The 8 T cell receptor beta chains reported below all come from one sample, sequenced in a study of response to subunit inactivated influenza vaccine. TCRdb re-called the RT-PCR reads with MiXCR, one entry per CDR3 protein. The table records about 700,000 distinct CDR3 sequences, around 16% of them present only once. This specimen was PBMCs from blood, taken approximately 13 days after vaccination. The origin of the receptors is a man aged 50 or older who received an inactivated influenza vaccine.

There are a few counts of this clonotype. The genes are TRBV29-1 and TRBJ2-3; D gene unclear. CDR3 size: 13 residues. Germline V gene lookup returns CDR1 SQVTM and CDR2 ANQGSEA. Trimming pared 7 bases from V and 3 bases from J, leaving 14 bases between. The CDR3, as DNA: TGCAGCGCAAGGACGGACCCAACAGATACGCAGTATTTT. This encodes CSARTDPTDTQYF.

This clonotype was counted only a few times. The J gene is TRBJ2-1, the V gene TRBV7-2; D remains ambiguous. The CDR3 is 15 residues long. The ends were cut back, 5 bases at V and 0 bases at J, with 11 bases in the middle. Per the germline V gene, CDR1 is SGHTA and CDR2 is FQGNSA. CDR3 in amino acids: CASSPQEISYNEQFF. CDR3 bases: TGTGCCAGCAGCCCCCAGGAGATCTCCTACAATGAGCAGTTCTTC.

This sequence joins TRBV29-1 and TRBJ2-4; the D is unclear. Germline V gene data show CDR1 as SQVTM and CDR2 as ANQGSEA. Trimming shortened V by 5 bases and J by 2 bases, and 7 bases separated the two germline ends. The CDR3 spans 12 residues. The CDR3 nucleotides read TGCAGCGTTTTCGGATCCAAAAACATTCAGTACTTC. Residues: CSVFGSKNIQYF.

This clonotype came up many times. CDR3: CSAWGQGNTGELFF. The CDR3 region has the DNA TGCAGTGCTTGGGGACAGGGCAACACCGGGGAGCTGTTTTTT. V gene TRBV20-1 combines with J gene TRBJ2-2, with TRBD1 matching 9 bases. Germline assignment: CDR1 DFQATT and CDR2 SNEGSKA (reference sequence). The CDR3 has 14 amino acids. V shed 5 bases and J 2 bases; nucleotides not matched to a gene: 3.

This clonotype appeared a few times. This chain connects TRBV9 to TRBJ2-3, with 13 nucleotides matching TRBD2. The CDR3 runs 15 residues. With 3 bases clipped from V and 6 bases from J, the junction kept 4 bases outside the gene matches. The germline gives CDR1 SGDLS, CDR2 YYNGEE. The CDR3: CASSAGTSGEDTQYF. The CDR3 region has the DNA TGTGCCAGCAGCGCTGGGACTAGCGGGGAGGATACGCAGTATTTT.

The chain carries TRBV7-9 and TRBJ2-7; perhaps TRBD1 as D (5 bases). Per germline, CDR1 SEHNR and CDR2 FQNEAQ (reference sequence). The CDR3 totals 14 residues. Trimming left V 4 bases short and J 2 bases short, with 12 bases between. DNA of the CDR3: TGTGCCAGCAGCTCCGACAGAGTAGCCTACGAGCAGTACTTC. It codes for CASSSDRVAYEQYF.

This clonotype was observed a few times. This chain connects TRBV4-2 to TRBJ2-3; weak D call: TRBD1 (6 bases). CDR1 is LGHNA and CDR2 is YNFKEQ in the germline V gene. The germline V and J ends were trimmed by 0 bases and 2 bases, with 9 bases remaining between them. The CDR3 runs to 15 residues. The CDR3 sequence: CASSQEQGITDTQYF. The CDR3 bases are TGTGCCAGCAGCCAAGAACAGGGAATCACAGATACGCAGTATTTT.

A few counts support this clonotype. The V and J genes are TRBV4-2 and TRBJ2-6; 8 bases align to TRBD2. Looked up from germline, CDR1 is LGHNA and CDR2 is YNFKEQ. Trimming took 7 bases from V and 0 from J; bases not matched to a gene: 5. This CDR3 spans 16 amino acids. The CDR3 here is CASKTSVFSGANVLTF. CDR3 DNA sequence: TGTGCCAGCAAGACTAGCGTGTTCTCTGGGGCCAACGTCCTGACTTTC.